A selection of T cell receptor beta chains follows, all from one sample in a study of CD4 and CD8 cells across lung adenocarcinoma regions. One entry per CDR3 protein, called by TCRdb with MiXCR from the PCR reads. The sample holds 6,100 or so distinct CDR3 sequences, about half seen once. Sequenced material: CD4+ T cells from the center of a lung tumor. The receptor source for this set is a female donor with lung adenocarcinoma. The CD4 and CD8 labels of this study may be unreliable. The CDR3 runs from the conserved cysteine through the conserved F or W. Fields, in order: J gene, CDR3 length, V gene, CDR3 protein.

TRBJ2-5,14,TRBV6-4,CASRGGRGTDTQYF
TRBJ2-1,12,TRBV6-5,CASSYTIGEVFF
NA,15,TRBV6-1,CASTPVRGAYNEQYF
TRBJ2-3,15,TRBV6-5,CASVVLARLADTQYF
TRBJ2-5,17,TRBV6-1,CASTPGLAGGGQKALYF
TRBJ2-1,15,TRBV6-1,CASSDPGRRPNEQFF
TRBJ1-5,13,TRBV6-2/TRBV6-3,CASSAREQQPQHF
TRBJ1-6,16,TRBV4-1,CASSQHTSSYNSPLHF
TRBJ1-2,17,TRBV6-1,CASSEFVKGSYGYGYTF
TRBJ2-3,11,TRBV28,CASSTTDTQYF
NA,16,TRBV27,CASRSSLAGGTYEQYF
TRBJ2-7,17,TRBV27,CASSLGTAGANSYEQYF
NA,14,TRBV6-1,CASSEIFTGYEQYF
TRBJ2-1,17,TRBV11-3,CASSWGLAGASYNEQFF
NA,15,TRBV6-1,CASEPVAGTLNEQYF
TRBJ2-1,14,TRBV6-1,CASSELTDYNEQFF
TRBJ2-3,17,TRBV7-3,CASSLGPSGLSTDTQYF
TRBJ2-3,16,TRBV20-1,CSATKADRGLTDTQYF
TRBJ2-2,16,TRBV6-1,CASRPLAGVGSGELFF
TRBJ2-3,15,TRBV6-1,CASSERSGYTDTQYF
TRBJ2-7,14,TRBV6-5,CASSRRASTYEQYF
TRBJ2-1,15,TRBV7-3,CASSPSGGSYNEQFF
NA,13,TRBV10-1,CATELGATNIQYF
TRBJ2-1,14,TRBV6-1,CASSPRTGPYEQFF
TRBJ1-6,12,TRBV6-1,CASSRTDSPLHF
NA,15,TRBV6-5,CASSYWRQGDNEQYF
TRBJ2-1,14,TRBV12-3/TRBV12-4,CASISDRAPNEQFF
TRBJ1-2,12,TRBV24-1,CATSEGSYGYTF
TRBJ2-1,13,TRBV10-3,CATRQGASNEQFF
TRBJ2-1,13,TRBV6-1,CASSPPIYNEQFF
TRBJ2-3,15,TRBV7-2,CASSQRDRGADTQYF
TRBJ2-3,16,TRBV6-2/TRBV6-3,CASSGGGRDPLDTQYF
NA,14,TRBV24-1,CATSGNRVEDTQYF
TRBJ2-1,11,TRBV5-6,CASSTRNEQFF
TRBJ2-3,14,TRBV6-2/TRBV6-3,CASSGAGDTDTQYF
TRBJ2-1,14,TRBV27,CASSLSGRYNEQFF
TRBJ2-3,15,TRBV7-2,CASSLDTRGTDTQYF
TRBJ2-5,15,TRBV6-5,CASSLTGPELETQYF
TRBJ1-2,15,TRBV6-5,CASSSKNRLKDGYTF
TRBJ1-3,14,TRBV10-3,CATVIGQGGNTIYF
TRBJ2-3,13,TRBV11-2,CASSLGWGGTQYF
TRBJ2-1,15,TRBV24-1,CATQSGNSVVDEQFF
NA,12,TRBV6-1,CASSPPSYEQYF
TRBJ2-4,11,TRBV6-1,CASRANGIQYF
TRBJ2-4,12,TRBV7-2,CAKGFCEGKQYF
TRBJ2-2,14,TRBV6-5,CASSWTVNTGELFF
TRBJ2-2,17,TRBV10-2,CASRLSGHLLNTGELFF
TRBJ2-5,14,TRBV27,CAGSGAGDQNTQYF
TRBJ2-7,13,TRBV6-1,CASRDAASYEQYF
TRBJ2-7,14,TRBV10-3,CAISESEESYEQYF
TRBJ2-5,12,TRBV12-3/TRBV12-4,CASRGTVGTQYF
TRBJ2-1,15,TRBV7-2,CASSSTGTSYNEQFF
TRBJ2-1,15,TRBV27,CASSAGTSSGNEQFF
TRBJ2-1,16,TRBV5-4,CASSFGGPSSYNEQFF
TRBJ2-1,17,TRBV11-1,CASSAGLAGGFSDEQFF
TRBJ2-3,14,TRBV6-1,CAGSHARSSNTQYF
TRBJ2-5,10,TRBV12-3/TRBV12-4,CASGEHEQYF